This entry lists 23 T cell receptor beta chains sequenced from one sample in a study of blood T cell repertoires in COVID-19. Assay used: immunoSEQ multiplex PCR; TCRdb lists only in-frame clones, some missing. The sample yields 50,000 to 70,000 clones, 70% to 80% seen once. The source material was peripheral blood. These receptors originate from a man in his fifties or sixties with active or convalescent COVID-19.

J is TRBJ2-3 and V is TRBV7-3; no definite D call. The V end lost 4 bases, the J end lost 0 bases, and 8 bases lay between the germline ends. The germline V gene encodes CDR1 SGHTA and CDR2 FQGTGA. The CDR3 is 14 residues long. The CDR3 region has the DNA TGTGCCAGCAGCTACCAGCGAAGCACAGATACGCAGTATTTT. Protein sequence: CASSYQRSTDTQYF.

The chain employs TRBV2 and TRBJ2-3, with 9 bases fitting TRBD2. Germline V gene lookup returns CDR1 SNHLY and CDR2 FYNNEI. The junction had 7 bases not matched to a gene; V was cut back by 6 bases and J by 3 bases. The CDR3 loop spans 15 amino acids. For the CDR3, the DNA is TGTGCCAGCAGGGAGCCGGGACTAGCTACAGATACGCAGTATTTT. It yields the protein CASREPGLATDTQYF.

The V gene is TRBV7-2, the J gene TRBJ1-2, with D possibly TRBD1 on 6 matching bases. Germline V gene sequence: CDR1 SGHTA, CDR2 FQGNSA. With 5 bases removed from V and 6 bases from J, the gap between germline ends came to 13 bases. The CDR3 consists of 13 residues. CDR3 DNA: TGTGCCAGCAGCACCGTGGGGGCAGATGGCTACACCTTC. Its translation is CASSTVGADGYTF.

The V and J genes are TRBV7-2 and TRBJ2-1, with D possibly matching TRBD1 (5 bases). The CDR3 extends over 13 amino acids. Germline V CDR1 and CDR2: SGHTA, FQGNSA. The V end lost 11 bases, the J end lost 3 bases, and 14 bases lay between the germline ends. The CDR3 loop reads CASRWGGYNEQFF. DNA for the CDR3: TGTGCCTCCCGGTGGGGCGGCTACAATGAGCAGTTCTTC.

V gene TRBV2 combines with J gene TRBJ2-7; 11 bases are a match to TRBD2. V lost 4 bases to trimming and J lost 10 bases; unmatched junction nucleotides: 6. CDR1 is SNHLY, CDR2 FYNNEI, per germline. The CDR3 covers 13 residues. The CDR3 region has the DNA TGTGCCAGCAGTGTCACTAGCGGGAGCGATCAGTACTTC. This translates into CASSVTSGSDQYF.

V usage is TRBV23-1 and J usage is TRBJ1-4, with D maybe TRBD1 (6 bases). TRBV23-1 is placed among ORFs of uncertain function. Trimming stripped 2 bases from V and 7 bases from J, with 14 bases between. CDR3 length equals 15 residues. CDR3 protein: CASSQPQQGGEKLFF. The CDR3 DNA is TGCGCCAGCAGTCAACCCCAACAGGGTGGTGAAAAACTGTTTTTT.

This chain links TRBV5-4 with TRBJ2-3; a weak D match, TRBD2 (6 bases). Germline lookup yields CDR1 SGHNT and CDR2 YYREEE (reference sequence). The CDR3 loop spans 12 amino acids. V lost 5 bases and J lost 4, with 8 bases in between. The DNA for the CDR3 is TGTGCCAGCAGGGAGGGAGCAGATACGCAGTATTTT. It yields the protein CASREGADTQYF.

In its sample, this clone was seen a few times. The chain has TRBV5-1 and TRBJ1-1; D call uncertain. Deletions cut 0 bases from V and 4 bases from J, with 13 bases between. The CDR3 has 15 residues. Germline lookup yields CDR1 SGHRS and CDR2 YFSETQ. CDR3: CASSLEYAGSTEAFF. The CDR3 DNA reads as TGCGCCAGCAGCTTGGAGTACGCGGGGTCCACTGAAGCTTTCTTT.

This chain connects TRBV18 to TRBJ2-5; TRBD2 might be the D (6 bases). From germline, CDR1 is KGHSH and CDR2 LQKENI. Trimming pared 3 bases from V and 5 bases from J, leaving 10 bases between. This CDR3 region has 13 residues. This CDR3 reads CASSPASDETQYF. The CDR3 DNA sequence: TGTGCCAGCTCACCGGCTAGCGACGAGACCCAGTACTTC.

The V call is TRBV5-8, the J call TRBJ2-7; D perhaps matches TRBD1 (6 bases). CDR3 length: 13 amino acids. Trimming removed 2 bases at V and 0 bases at J, with 6 bases between. Germline CDR1 reads SGHTS; CDR2 reads YDEGEE. CDR3 in DNA: TGTGCCAGCAGCTTACAGGGCTCCTACGAGCAGTACTTC. It specifies CASSLQGSYEQYF.

The rearrangement links TRBV6-6 to TRBJ2-5; D perhaps matches TRBD2 (6 bases). Germline CDR1 MNHNY, CDR2 SVGAGI (reference sequence). This CDR3 region has 14 residues. The germline V and J ends were trimmed by 5 bases and 5 bases, with 15 bases remaining between them. The CDR3: CASSLTSFYETQYF. The DNA for the CDR3 is TGTGCCAGCAGTCTGACTAGTTTTTACGAGACCCAGTACTTC.

The V call is TRBV30, the J call TRBJ2-2; tentatively, D is TRBD1 (6 bases). Trimming stripped 3 bases from V and 3 bases from J, with 14 bases between. Germline CDR1 and CDR2: GTSNPN and SVGIG (reference sequence). The CDR3 loop spans 15 amino acids. CDR3 nucleotide sequence: TGTGCCTGGAGCGGGGACATTCACTACACCGGGGAGCTGTTTTTT. Its translation: CAWSGDIHYTGELFF.

The V call is TRBV3-1 (or the pseudogene TRBV3-2), the J call TRBJ2-3; TRBD2 matches 9 bases. CDR3 size: 14 residues. The germline V gene has CDR1 LGHDT and CDR2 YNNKEL (reference sequence). CDR3 amino acids: CASAGGISTDTQYF. The CDR3 DNA reads as TGTGCAAGCGCGGGGGGGATTAGCACAGATACGCAGTATTTT.

The chain combines TRBV6-5 with TRBJ1-1, with 7 positions matching TRBD1. The V gene end was trimmed by 4 bases and the J gene end by 8 bases; junction bases not matched to a gene: 4. Germline V lookup: CDR1 MNHEY, CDR2 SVGAGI. The CDR3 loop spans 12 amino acids. This CDR3 is CASSSATGEAFF. Here the CDR3 DNA reads TGTGCCAGCAGTTCCGCGACAGGGGAAGCTTTCTTT.

This chain links TRBV6-6 with TRBJ2-1, with a weak D call TRBD1 (6 bases). V lost 6 bases and J lost 4, with 13 bases in between. This CDR3 comprises 14 residues. Germline CDR1 is MNHNY and CDR2 is SVGAGI (reference sequence). CDR3 residues: CASRNRDTYNEQFF. The CDR3, as DNA: TGTGCCAGCAGAAACCGGGACACTTACAATGAGCAGTTCTTC.

This sequence joins TRBV10-3 and TRBJ2-5; 14 bases fit TRBD2. V shed 4 bases and J 0 bases; nucleotides not matched to a gene: 4. The CDR3 spans 17 residues. Per the germline V gene, CDR1 is ENHRY and CDR2 is SYGVKD. The CDR3 here is CAISAGTSGSYQETQYF. CDR3 sequence (DNA): TGTGCCATCAGTGCCGGGACTAGCGGGAGTTACCAAGAGACCCAGTACTTC.

The chain employs TRBV5-5 and TRBJ1-3; no clear D gene. V was pared by 4 bases and J by 7 bases, with 15 bases between. The CDR3 totals 14 residues. CDR1 and CDR2 (germline): SGHKS, YYEKEE (reference sequence). CDR3 in amino acids: CASSVDINGNTIYF. The DNA for the CDR3 is TGTGCCAGCAGCGTCGACATTAACGGTAACACCATATATTTT.

This clone was counted between two and nine times. This sequence joins TRBV6-5 and TRBJ1-4, with D possibly TRBD1 on 5 matching bases. The CDR3 has 13 amino acids. CDR1 is MNHEY and CDR2 is SVGAGI in the germline V gene. The V end lost 8 bases, the J end lost 8 bases, and 15 bases lay between the germline ends. The CDR3 DNA reads TGTGCCAGCGCTTCTTGGGACTACGAAAAACTGTTTTTT. As protein: CASASWDYEKLFF.

The chain recombines TRBV3-1 (or the pseudogene TRBV3-2) with TRBJ1-5; D gene uncertain. Germline assignment: CDR1 LGHDT and CDR2 YNNKEL (reference sequence). V lost 0 bases, J lost 4 bases, and 4 bases lay in between. The CDR3 has 13 residues. The CDR3 reads CASSQDYNQPQHF. The CDR3 region has the DNA TGTGCCAGCAGCCAAGATTATAATCAGCCCCAGCATTTT.

This clone was observed a single time. The chain links TRBV19 to TRBJ2-2, with a possible D match to TRBD1 (6 bases). The CDR3 sequence is 17 residues long. Trimming took 2 bases from V and 4 from J, leaving 17 bases between them. Germline loops: CDR1 LNHDA, CDR2 SQIVND (reference sequence). The CDR3 here is CASSIPSARGGTGELFF. In nucleotides, the CDR3 is TGTGCCAGTAGTATACCCTCGGCTAGAGGGGGCACCGGGGAGCTGTTTTTT.

This clone came up once. The J gene is TRBJ1-1, the V gene TRBV28, with no clear D. Trimming removed 4 bases at V and 7 bases at J, with 7 bases between. CDR3 size: 11 residues. CDR1 is MDHEN, CDR2 SYDVKM, per germline. The CDR3 sequence: CASSSRVEAFF. CDR3 coding DNA: TGTGCCAGCAGTTCGCGGGTTGAAGCTTTCTTT.

The V gene is TRBV2, the J gene TRBJ1-1, with D perhaps matching TRBD1 (6 bases). CDR1 is SNHLY and CDR2 is FYNNEI in the germline V gene. Trimming removed 5 bases from V and 6 bases from J, with 16 bases in between. The CDR3 is made up of 14 amino acids. The DNA for the CDR3 is TGTGCCAGCAGTCCCAGGGGCGCCCTATCTGAAGCTTTCTTT. As protein: CASSPRGALSEAFF. The variable domain in full, completed from reference TRBV2 and TRBJ1-1, reads EPEVTQTPSHQVTQMGQEVILRCVPISNHLYFYWYRQILGQKVEFLVSFYNNEISEKSEIFDDQFSVERPDGSNFTLKIRSTKLEDSAMYFCASSPRGALSEAFFGQGTRLTVV.

The DNA for the CDR3 is TGCGCCAGCAGCCAAGGCATGGAGCGAAACGCTTTCTTT. Its translation is CASSQGMERNAFF. The gene calls are TRBV4-1 and TRBJ1-1; no clear D gene. The V and J ends lost 1 base and 11 bases respectively, with 14 bases between them. Germline CDR1 and CDR2: MGHRA and YSYEKL. The CDR3 length is 13 residues.